The 13 T cell receptor beta chains below were found in one sample sequenced in a study of early T cells in non-severe SARS-CoV-2 infection. TCRdb re-analysed the 5' RACE reads in MiXCR, keeping a single row per CDR3 protein. Counted here are some 50,000 distinct CDR3 sequences, 8.5% to 10% occurring once; the ten biggest clones make up under 4.5%. This specimen was whole blood, taken at baseline. The receptors come from an adult who was a healthcare worker with PCR-confirmed SARS-CoV-2 infection or an uninfected control (not recorded which).

This clonotype has at least ten counts. At one end, the junction sequence differs from germline, possibly due to a read error. The J gene is TRBJ2-7, the V gene TRBV5-1; the D is unclear. Germline-derived CDR1 and CDR2 are SGHRS and YFSETQ. This CDR3 has 15 amino acids. CDR3 in amino acids: CASSPIPSSSSEQYF. The CDR3 DNA is TGCGCCAGCAGCCCTATACCTTCCTCCTCCTCCGAGCAGTACTTC.

The chain links TRBV7-9 to TRBJ2-7, with D possibly being TRBD1 (6 bases). Germline assignment: CDR1 SEHNR and CDR2 FQNEAQ (reference sequence). V was pared by 5 bases and J by 2 bases, with 13 bases between. This CDR3 is built from 14 residues. CDR3 nucleotide sequence: TGTGCCAGCAGCCGTCAGGACAGCCCCTACGAGCAGTACTTC. Translating it yields CASSRQDSPYEQYF.

This sequence joins TRBV11-2 and TRBJ2-7, with D possibly matching TRBD2 (7 bases). The length of the CDR3 is 15 residues. Trimming took 4 bases from V and 3 from J, leaving 16 bases between them. Germline-derived CDR1 and CDR2 are SGHAT and FQNNGV. The CDR3 DNA follows: TGTGCCAGCAGCTCTCGACGGGGGGCCCACTACGAGCAGTACTTC. It specifies CASSSRRGAHYEQYF.

This clonotype has only a few counts. The chain couples TRBV23-1 to TRBJ1-1; D is possibly TRBD1 (5 bases). TRBV23-1 qualifies as an ORF whose function is uncertain. CDR3 length: 17 amino acids. V shed 2 bases and J shed 1 base, with 17 bases lying between them. CDR3 protein: CASSQVGVDSRNTEAFF. As DNA, the CDR3 is TGCGCCAGCAGTCAAGTAGGGGTTGACAGCCGGAACACTGAAGCTTTCTTT.

This clonotype was recorded only once. The chain links TRBV7-9 to TRBJ2-4, with no clear D. CDR3 length: 14 residues. Germline assignment: CDR1 SEHNR and CDR2 FQNEAQ (reference sequence). V was cut by 0 bases and J by 8 bases, with 11 bases left in between. The CDR3 DNA reads as TGTGCCAGCAGCTTAGCCAGCGTGATTGACATTCAGTACTTC. As protein: CASSLASVIDIQYF.

This clonotype has only a few counts. This chain uses TRBV9 with TRBJ2-5; perhaps D is TRBD1 or TRBD2 (5 bases each). Trimming took off 5 bases at V and 0 bases at J, with 11 bases between the two ends. CDR1 is SGDLS, CDR2 YYNGEE, per germline. This CDR3 has 14 residues. The chain's CDR3 is CASRRGADQETQYF. The CDR3 bases are TGTGCCAGCAGGAGAGGGGCGGACCAAGAGACCCAGTACTTC.

In its sample, this clonotype was seen a few times. The genes are TRBV7-2 and TRBJ2-7; D is unclear. The CDR3 runs to 14 residues. Germline CDR1 reads SGHTA; CDR2 reads FQGNSA. Trimming took off 4 bases at V and 5 bases at J, with 15 bases between the two ends. Here the CDR3 DNA reads TGTGCCAGCAGCTCCCCTTGGCTGGGCCACGAGCAGTACTTC. Translation gives CASSSPWLGHEQYF.

This clonotype has at least ten counts. V and J are TRBV11-2 and TRBJ2-5, with TRBD1 matching over 8 bases. V trimming: 2 bases; J trimming: 6 bases; junction bases outside the gene matches: 8. The CDR3 consists of 15 residues. Germline-derived CDR1 and CDR2 are SGHAT and FQNNGV. The CDR3 DNA sequence: TGTGCCAGCAGCTTATATACAGGGGGAGTTAAGACCCAGTACTTC. Its protein is CASSLYTGGVKTQYF. The whole variable domain, remainder taken from reference TRBV11-2 and TRBJ2-5, is EAGVAQSPRYKIIEKRQSVAFWCNPISGHATLYWYQQILGQGPKLLIQFQNNGVVDDSQLPKDRFSAERLKGVDSTLKIQPAKLEDSAVYLCASSLYTGGVKTQYFGPGTRLLVL.

This clonotype occurred many times. The V and J genes are TRBV20-1 and TRBJ1-2; 7 bases match TRBD1. J gave up 10 bases and V 4 bases, and 12 bases lay outside the gene matches. This CDR3 spans 13 amino acids. Per the germline V gene, CDR1 is DFQATT and CDR2 is SNEGSKA (reference sequence). DNA of the CDR3: TGCAGTGCTACCCACCAAGGGGGCGAAATCTACACCTTC. Translating it yields CSATHQGGEIYTF.

This clonotype showed up just a few times. This chain links TRBV9 with TRBJ2-3; no definite D call. This CDR3 is built from 15 residues. V was trimmed by 1 base and J by 0 bases, leaving 9 bases between them. Germline-derived CDR1 and CDR2 are SGDLS and YYNGEE. CDR3 in amino acids: CASSVRGVSTDTQYF. For the CDR3, the DNA is TGTGCCAGCAGCGTACGTGGGGTCAGCACAGATACGCAGTATTTT. Looking up the rest from reference TRBV9 and TRBJ2-3 gives the full variable domain: DSGVTQTPKHLITATGQRVTLRCSPRSGDLSVYWYQQSLDQGLQFLIQYYNGEERAKGNILERFSAQQFPDLHSELNLSSLELGDSALYFCASSVRGVSTDTQYFGPGTRLTVL.

At least ten counts were recorded for this clonotype. The chain employs TRBV7-6 and TRBJ2-3; D is uncertain. The CDR3 is 16 residues long. The V gene's germline CDR1 is SGHVS and CDR2 FNYEAQ. Trimming cost V 5 bases and J 0 bases, with 15 bases left between them. The CDR3 coding sequence is TGTGCCAGCAGCCGCGAGGCGGATACTAGCACAGATACGCAGTATTTT. It codes for CASSREADTSTDTQYF.

This clonotype was observed many times. The chain couples TRBV18 to TRBJ2-2; 9 bases align to TRBD1. The length of the CDR3 is 17 residues. V shed 6 bases, J shed 4 bases, and the junction held 12 bases outside the gene matches. Per germline, CDR1 KGHSH and CDR2 LQKENI. CDR3 amino acids: CASSSPVGQGTTGELFF. CDR3 DNA: TGTGCCAGCTCGTCACCGGTAGGACAGGGGACCACCGGGGAGCTGTTTTTT.

This clonotype was seen a few times. The gene calls are TRBV27 and TRBJ2-7; D gene ambiguous. Trimming removed 6 bases at V and 4 bases at J, with 22 bases between. The CDR3 totals 16 residues. Germline CDR1 is MNHEY and CDR2 is SMNVEV (reference sequence). The CDR3, as DNA: TGTGCCAGCAGCCACCGACAAGAGAGTACAGTATACGAGCAGTACTTC. This gives the protein CASSHRQESTVYEQYF.